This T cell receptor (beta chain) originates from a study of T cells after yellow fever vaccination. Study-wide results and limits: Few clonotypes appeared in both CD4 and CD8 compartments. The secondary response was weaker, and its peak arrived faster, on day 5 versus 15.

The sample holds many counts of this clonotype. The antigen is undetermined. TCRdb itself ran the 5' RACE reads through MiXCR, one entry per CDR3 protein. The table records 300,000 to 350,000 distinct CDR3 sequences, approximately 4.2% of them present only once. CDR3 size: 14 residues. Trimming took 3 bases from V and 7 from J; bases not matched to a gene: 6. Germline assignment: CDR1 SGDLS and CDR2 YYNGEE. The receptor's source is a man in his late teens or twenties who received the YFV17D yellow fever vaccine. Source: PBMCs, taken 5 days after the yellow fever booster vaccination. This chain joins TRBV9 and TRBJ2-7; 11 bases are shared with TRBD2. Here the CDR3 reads CASSASGGSREQYF. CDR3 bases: TGTGCCAGCAGCGCTAGCGGGGGGTCGAGGGAGCAGTACTTC.